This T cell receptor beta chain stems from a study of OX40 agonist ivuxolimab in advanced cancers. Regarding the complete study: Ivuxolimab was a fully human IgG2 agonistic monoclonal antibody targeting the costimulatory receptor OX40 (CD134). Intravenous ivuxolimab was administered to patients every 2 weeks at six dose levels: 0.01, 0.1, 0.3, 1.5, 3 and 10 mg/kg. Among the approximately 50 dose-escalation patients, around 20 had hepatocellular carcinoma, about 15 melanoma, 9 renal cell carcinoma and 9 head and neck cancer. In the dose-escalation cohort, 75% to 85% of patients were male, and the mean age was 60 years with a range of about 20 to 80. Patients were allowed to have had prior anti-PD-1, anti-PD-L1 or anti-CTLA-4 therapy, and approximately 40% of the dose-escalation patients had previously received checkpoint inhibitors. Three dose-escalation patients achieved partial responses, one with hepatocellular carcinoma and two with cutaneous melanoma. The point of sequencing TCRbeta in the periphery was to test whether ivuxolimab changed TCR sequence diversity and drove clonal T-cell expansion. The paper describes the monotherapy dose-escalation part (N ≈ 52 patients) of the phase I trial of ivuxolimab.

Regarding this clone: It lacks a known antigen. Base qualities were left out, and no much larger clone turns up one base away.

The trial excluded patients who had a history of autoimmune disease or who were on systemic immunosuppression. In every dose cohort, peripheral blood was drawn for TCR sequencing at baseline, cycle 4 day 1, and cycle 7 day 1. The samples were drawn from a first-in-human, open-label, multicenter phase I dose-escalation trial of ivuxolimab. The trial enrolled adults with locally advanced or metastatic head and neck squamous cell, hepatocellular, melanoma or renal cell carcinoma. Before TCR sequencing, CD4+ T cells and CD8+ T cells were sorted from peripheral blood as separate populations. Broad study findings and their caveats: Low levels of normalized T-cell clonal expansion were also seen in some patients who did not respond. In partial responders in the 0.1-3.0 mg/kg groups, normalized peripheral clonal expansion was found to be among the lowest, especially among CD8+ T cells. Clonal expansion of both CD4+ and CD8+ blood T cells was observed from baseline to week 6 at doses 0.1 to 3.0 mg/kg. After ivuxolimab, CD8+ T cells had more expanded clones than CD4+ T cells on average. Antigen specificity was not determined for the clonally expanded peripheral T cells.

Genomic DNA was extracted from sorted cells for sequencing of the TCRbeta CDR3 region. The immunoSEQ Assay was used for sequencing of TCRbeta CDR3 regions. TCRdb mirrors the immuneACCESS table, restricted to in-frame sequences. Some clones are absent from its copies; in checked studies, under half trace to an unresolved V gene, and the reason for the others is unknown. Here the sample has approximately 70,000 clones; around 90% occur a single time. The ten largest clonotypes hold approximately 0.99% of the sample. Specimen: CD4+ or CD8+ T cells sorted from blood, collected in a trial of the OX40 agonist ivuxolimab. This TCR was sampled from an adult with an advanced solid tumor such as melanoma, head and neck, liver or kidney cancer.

The DNA is TGCGCCAGCAGGGCCGGGACAGGGGCAGGTGGTGATGAAAAACTGTTTTTT. The translation is CASRAGTGAGGDEKLFF. The sequence is built from TRBV10-2 and TRBJ1-4; TRBD1 fits 10 bases in the junction. The CDR3 measures 17 amino acids from cysteine to phenylalanine. Of all the DNA, just the CDR3 is kept, 51 bases in frame from base 1. V and J are trimmed by 6 bases and 6 bases, and the gene matches miss 13 bases of the junction. As encoded in the germline V gene, CDR1 is WSHSY while CDR2 is SAAADI.